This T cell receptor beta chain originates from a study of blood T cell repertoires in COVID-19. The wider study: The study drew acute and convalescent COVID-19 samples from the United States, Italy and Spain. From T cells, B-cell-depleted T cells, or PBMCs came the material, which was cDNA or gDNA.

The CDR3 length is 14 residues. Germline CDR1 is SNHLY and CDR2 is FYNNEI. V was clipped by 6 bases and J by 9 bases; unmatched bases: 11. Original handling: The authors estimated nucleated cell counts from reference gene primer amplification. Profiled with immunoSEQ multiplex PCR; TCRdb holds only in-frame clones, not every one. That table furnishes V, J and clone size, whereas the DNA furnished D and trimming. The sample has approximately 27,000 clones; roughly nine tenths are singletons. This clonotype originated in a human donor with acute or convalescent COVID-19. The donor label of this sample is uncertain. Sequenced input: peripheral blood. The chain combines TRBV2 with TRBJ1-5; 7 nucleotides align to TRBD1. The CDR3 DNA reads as TGTGCCAGCAGAGTCGGACAGGCCCCGGGGCCCCAGCATTTT. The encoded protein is CASRVGQAPGPQHF.